This T cell receptor (beta chain) was sequenced for a study of T cells expressing NK-cell markers. At the level of the study: Eight donors were sequenced, of whom seven were HCMV-seropositive, while the remaining one was HCMV-seronegative.

TCRdb re-called the 5' RACE reads; every CDR3 protein appears as one record, without DNA. The sample features some 150,000 distinct CDR3 sequences, with approximately 12% in its top ten. The CDR3 covers 13 residues. The germline V gene has CDR1 MNHNY and CDR2 SVGAGI (reference sequence). This sequence originates from a man aged 18-30 years in good health. The specimen was blood T cells: a sorted CD56 or NKG2C T cell subset, CD4+ or CD8+ T cells, or bulk PBMC T cells (not recorded which). The genes are TRBV6-6 and TRBJ2-5; no DNA is available, so the TRBD1 call from TCRdb remains unchecked. The CDR3 protein is CASRAGVRETQYF.